This T cell receptor beta chain was profiled in a study of regulatory and conventional T cells in RAG deficiency. This table comes from immunoSEQ multiplex PCR, and its TCRdb copy is limited to in-frame clones, with some not included. The sample has fewer than 35,000 clones, about 91% seen once. The CDR3 runs 14 residues. Germline V lookup: CDR1 LNHDA, CDR2 SQIVND (reference sequence). Regarding this clone: Sequence at one end of the junction differs from germline and may be a read error.

The sample also formed part of further work on regulatory T cells. From that study: The PCR used 52 TRBV and 13 TRBJ primers.

The genes are TRBV19 and TRBJ1-2, with D unclear. The sequence was collected from a human donor in good health. The source material was CD8+ T cells sorted from blood. This CDR3 reads CASSEATSNYGHTF. The DNA for the CDR3 is TGTGCCAGTAGTGAGGCAACCTCTAACTATGGCCACACCTTC. The full variable domain, completed using reference TRBV19 and TRBJ1-2, is DGGITQSPKYLFRKEGQNVTLSCEQNLNHDAMYWYRQDPGQGLRLIYYSQIVNDFQKGDIAEGYSVSREKKESFPLTVTSAQKNPTAFYLCASSEATSNYGHTFGSGTRLTVV.